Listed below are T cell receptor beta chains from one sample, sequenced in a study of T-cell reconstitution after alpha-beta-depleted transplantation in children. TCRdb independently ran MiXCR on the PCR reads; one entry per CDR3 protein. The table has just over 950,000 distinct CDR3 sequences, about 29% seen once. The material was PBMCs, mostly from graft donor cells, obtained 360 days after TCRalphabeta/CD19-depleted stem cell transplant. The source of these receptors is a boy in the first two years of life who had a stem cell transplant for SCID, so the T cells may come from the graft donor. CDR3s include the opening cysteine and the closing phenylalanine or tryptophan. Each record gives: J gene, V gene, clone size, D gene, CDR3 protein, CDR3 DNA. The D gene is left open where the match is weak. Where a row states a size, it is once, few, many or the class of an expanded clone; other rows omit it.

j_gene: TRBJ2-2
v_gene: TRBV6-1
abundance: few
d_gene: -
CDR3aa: CASTIGTYTGELFF
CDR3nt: TGTGCCAGCACCATAGGGACTTACACCGGGGAGCTGTTTTTT

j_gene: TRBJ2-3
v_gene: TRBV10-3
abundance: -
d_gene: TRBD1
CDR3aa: CATNPGTGPDTQYF
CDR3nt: TGTGCCACCAACCCCGGGACAGGACCAGATACGCAGTATTTT

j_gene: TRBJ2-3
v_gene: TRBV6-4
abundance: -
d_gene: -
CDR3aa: CASSEIRGGTQYF
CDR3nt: TGTGCCAGCAGCGAGATCAGGGGAGGCACGCAGTATTTT

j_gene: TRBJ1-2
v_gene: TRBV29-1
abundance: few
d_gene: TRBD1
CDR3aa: CSAPRGQGYTF
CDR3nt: TGCAGCGCACCGAGGGGGCAGGGCTACACCTTC

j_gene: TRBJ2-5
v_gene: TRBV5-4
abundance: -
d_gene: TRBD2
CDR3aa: CASSSRLAGGPETQYF
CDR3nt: TGTGCCAGCAGCTCTAGACTAGCGGGGGGTCCAGAGACCCAGTACTTC

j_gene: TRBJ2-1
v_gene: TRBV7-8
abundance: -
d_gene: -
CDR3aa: CASSPRRDILYNEQFF
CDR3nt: TGTGCCAGCAGCCCCCGCCGGGACATCCTTTACAATGAGCAGTTCTTC

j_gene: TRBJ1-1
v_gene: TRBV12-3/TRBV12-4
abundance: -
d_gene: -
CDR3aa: CASSFFSRAPNTEAFF
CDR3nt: TGTGCCAGCAGTTTTTTTTCCCGAGCGCCCAACACTGAAGCTTTCTTT

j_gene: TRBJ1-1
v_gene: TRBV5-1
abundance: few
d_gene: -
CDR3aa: CASSLTGEGTEAFF
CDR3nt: TGCGCCAGCAGCTTGACGGGAGAGGGGACTGAAGCTTTCTTT

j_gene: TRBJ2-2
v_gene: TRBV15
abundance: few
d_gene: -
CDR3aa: CATSRRQGRTGELFF
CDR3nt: TGTGCCACCAGCAGGCGGCAGGGAAGGACCGGGGAGCTGTTTTTT

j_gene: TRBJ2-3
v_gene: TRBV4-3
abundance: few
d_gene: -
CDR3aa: CASSQDTRRGTQYF
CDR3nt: TGCGCCAGCAGCCAAGACACCCGGCGGGGTACGCAGTATTTT

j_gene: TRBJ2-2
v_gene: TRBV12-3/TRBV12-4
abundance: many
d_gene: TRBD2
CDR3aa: CASEQGLALNTGELFF
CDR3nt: TGTGCCAGTGAACAAGGACTAGCGCTGAACACCGGGGAGCTGTTTTTT

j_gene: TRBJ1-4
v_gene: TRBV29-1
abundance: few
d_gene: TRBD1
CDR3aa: CSVDETGFGMWTEKLFF
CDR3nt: TGCAGCGTCGACGAGACAGGGTTCGGGATGTGGACAGAAAAACTGTTTTTT

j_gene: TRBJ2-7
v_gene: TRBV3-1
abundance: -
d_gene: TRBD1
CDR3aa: CASSQRQGHPGYEQYF
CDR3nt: TGTGCCAGCAGCCAGAGACAGGGACATCCCGGCTACGAGCAGTACTTC

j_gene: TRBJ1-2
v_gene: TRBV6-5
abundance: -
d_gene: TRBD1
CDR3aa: CASKIGGTGDGYTF
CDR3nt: TGTGCCAGCAAAATTGGGGGGACAGGGGATGGCTACACCTTC

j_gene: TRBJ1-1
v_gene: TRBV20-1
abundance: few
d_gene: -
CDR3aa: CSARDSTAEAFF
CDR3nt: TGCAGTGCTAGAGATTCGACCGCTGAAGCTTTCTTT

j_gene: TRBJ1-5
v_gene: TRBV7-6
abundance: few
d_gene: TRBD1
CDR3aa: CASSSTGANQPQHF
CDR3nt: TGTGCCAGCAGCTCAACAGGGGCAAATCAGCCCCAGCATTTT

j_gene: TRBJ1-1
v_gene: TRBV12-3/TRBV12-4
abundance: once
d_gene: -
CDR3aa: CASSLNEVNTEAFF
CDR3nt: TGTGCCAGCAGTTTAAATGAGGTGAACACTGAAGCTTTCTTT

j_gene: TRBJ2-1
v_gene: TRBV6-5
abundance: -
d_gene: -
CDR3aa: CASSYYPGYKDEQFF
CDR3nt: TGTGCCAGCAGTTACTATCCAGGATACAAGGATGAGCAGTTCTTC

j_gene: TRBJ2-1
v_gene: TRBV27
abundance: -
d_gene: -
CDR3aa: CASSLIRGAQNEQFF
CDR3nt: TGTGCCAGCAGTTTAATCCGGGGGGCTCAGAATGAGCAGTTCTTC

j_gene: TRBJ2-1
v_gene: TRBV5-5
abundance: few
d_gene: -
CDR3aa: CASSLANGLMGSNEQFF
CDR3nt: TGTGCCAGCAGCTTGGCCAACGGGCTAATGGGCTCCAATGAGCAGTTCTTC

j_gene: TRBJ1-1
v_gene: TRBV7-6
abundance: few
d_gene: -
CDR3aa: CASSSLGGNTEAFF
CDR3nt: TGTGCCAGCAGCTCACTGGGCGGTAACACTGAAGCTTTCTTT

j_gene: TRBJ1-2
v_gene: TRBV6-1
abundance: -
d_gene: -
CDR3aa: CASSPPGRIYGYTF
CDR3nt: TGTGCCAGCAGTCCACCGGGACGGATCTATGGCTACACCTTC

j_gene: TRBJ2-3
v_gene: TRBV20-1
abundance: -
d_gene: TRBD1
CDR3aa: CSAPDRTDTQYF
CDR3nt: TGCAGTGCCCCGGACAGGACAGATACGCAGTATTTT

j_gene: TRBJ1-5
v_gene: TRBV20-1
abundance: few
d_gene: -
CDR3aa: CSAQRTRLGNQPQHF
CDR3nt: TGCAGTGCTCAAAGAACACGGCTGGGGAATCAGCCCCAGCATTTT

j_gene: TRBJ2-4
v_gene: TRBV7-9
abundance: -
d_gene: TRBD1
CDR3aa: CASSSTGGIQYF
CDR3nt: TGTGCCAGCAGCTCGACAGGGGGCATTCAGTACTTC

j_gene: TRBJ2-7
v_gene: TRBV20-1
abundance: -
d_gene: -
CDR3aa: CSGSQAYEQYF
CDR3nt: TGCAGTGGTAGCCAGGCCTACGAGCAGTACTTC

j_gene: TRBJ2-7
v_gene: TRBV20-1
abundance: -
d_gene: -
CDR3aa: CSASRGSGSYEQNF
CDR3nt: TGCAGTGCCTCGAGAGGGTCTGGTTCCTACGAGCAGAACTTC

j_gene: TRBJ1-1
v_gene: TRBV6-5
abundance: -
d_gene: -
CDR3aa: CASSYSIQGPNTEAFF
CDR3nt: TGTGCCAGCAGTTACTCGATCCAGGGACCTAACACTGAAGCTTTCTTT

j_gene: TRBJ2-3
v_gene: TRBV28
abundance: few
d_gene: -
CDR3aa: CASRPPGVPDTQYF
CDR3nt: TGTGCCAGCCGCCCACCAGGGGTTCCAGATACGCAGTATTTT

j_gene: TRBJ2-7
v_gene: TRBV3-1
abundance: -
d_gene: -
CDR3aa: CASSRLGQLSYEQYF
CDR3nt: TGTGCCAGCAGCCGCCTGGGGCAGCTGTCCTACGAGCAGTACTTC

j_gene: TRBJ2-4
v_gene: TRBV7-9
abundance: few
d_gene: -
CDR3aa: CASSLELGHPKAKNIQYF
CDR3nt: TGTGCCAGCAGCTTAGAGTTAGGACACCCTAAAGCCAAAAACATTCAGTACTTC

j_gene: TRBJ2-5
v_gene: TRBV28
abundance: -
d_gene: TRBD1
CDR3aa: CASLRQGEKTQYF
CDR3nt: TGTGCCAGCCTTCGGCAGGGGGAGAAAACCCAGTACTTC

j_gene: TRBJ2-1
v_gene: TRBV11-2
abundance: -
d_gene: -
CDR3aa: CASSFMGSSYNEQFF
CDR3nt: TGTGCCAGCAGCTTTATGGGTAGCTCCTACAATGAGCAGTTCTTC

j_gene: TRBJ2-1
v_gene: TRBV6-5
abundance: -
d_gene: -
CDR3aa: CASTRGDEQFF
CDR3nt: TGTGCCAGCACTAGGGGAGATGAGCAGTTCTTC

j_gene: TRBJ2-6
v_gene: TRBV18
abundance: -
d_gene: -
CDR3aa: CASPKWPGANVLTF
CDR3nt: TGTGCCAGCCCTAAGTGGCCTGGGGCCAACGTCCTGACTTTC

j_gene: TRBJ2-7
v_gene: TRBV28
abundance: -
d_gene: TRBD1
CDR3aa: CASSRIQGAGEQYF
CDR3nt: TGTGCCAGCAGTAGGATTCAGGGGGCGGGTGAGCAGTACTTC

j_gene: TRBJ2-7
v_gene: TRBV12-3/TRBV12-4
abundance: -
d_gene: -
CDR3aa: CASSSTGELYEQYF
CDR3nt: TGTGCCAGCAGTAGCACTGGGGAGCTCTACGAGCAGTACTTC

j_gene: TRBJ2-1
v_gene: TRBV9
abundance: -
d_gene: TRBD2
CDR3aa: CASSPRSGGAYNEQFF
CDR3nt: TGTGCCAGCAGCCCCCGAAGCGGGGGGGCTTACAATGAGCAGTTCTTC

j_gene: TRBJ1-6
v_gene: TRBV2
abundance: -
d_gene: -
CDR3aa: CASSEGQSSYNSPLHF
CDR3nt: TGTGCCAGCAGTGAAGGACAGAGCTCCTATAATTCACCCCTCCACTTT

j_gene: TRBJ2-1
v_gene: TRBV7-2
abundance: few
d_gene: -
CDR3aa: CASSYLLAGRASEQFF
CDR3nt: TGTGCCAGCAGCTATCTTCTGGCCGGTCGGGCCAGTGAGCAGTTCTTC

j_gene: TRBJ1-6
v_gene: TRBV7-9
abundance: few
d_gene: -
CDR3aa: CASSLGGENSPLHF
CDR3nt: TGTGCCAGCAGCTTAGGGGGGGAAAATTCACCCCTCCACTTT

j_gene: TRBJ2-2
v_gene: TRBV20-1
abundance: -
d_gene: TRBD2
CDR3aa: CSARVAGLGSGELFF
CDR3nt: TGCAGTGCTAGAGTGGCGGGACTAGGATCCGGGGAGCTGTTTTTT

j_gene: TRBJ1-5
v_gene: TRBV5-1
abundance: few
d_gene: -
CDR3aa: CASSFDLSQPQHF
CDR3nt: TGCGCCAGCAGCTTTGACCTCAGTCAGCCCCAGCATTTT